The source of this TCR beta chain is a study of T cell changes during pregnancy in multiple sclerosis. Measured with immunoSEQ multiplex PCR; TCRdb has only the in-frame clones, and not every one. The table records approximately 65,000 clones, about 90% of them present only once. The V gene's germline CDR1 is PRHDT and CDR2 FYEKMQ (reference sequence). CDR3 size: 15 residues. The V gene lost 8 bases and the J gene lost 1 base, with 16 bases spanning the gap. The chain couples TRBV13 to TRBJ2-3; TRBD2 might be the D (7 bases). The TCR originated in a female donor in good health, enrolled as a control in a pregnancy study. The source was peripheral blood, collected in the third trimester of pregnancy. The CDR3, as DNA: TGTGCCAGCGGTGAGAGGGGGGGACGCACAGATACGCAGTATTTT. It translates to CASGERGGRTDTQYF.